The rows below give T cell receptor beta chains drawn from one sample of a study of shared clonotypes between healthy human individuals. Only in-frame clones appear in the TCRdb table, and some are missing; sequencing was by immunoSEQ multiplex PCR. Here the sample spans some 2 million clones, roughly 94% being singletons. Sequenced input: naive CD8+ T cells sorted from blood. These receptors came from a young man in good health. The CDR3 runs from the conserved cysteine through the conserved F or W. The order of the fields is J gene, clone size, V gene, D gene, CDR3 protein, CDR3 DNA. D genes are given only for firm matches. For some rows the clone size is stated as once, few or many, or as a class when expanded; others skip it.

>TRBJ2-7|.|TRBV30|TRBD2
CAWTATSRSGGGSSYEQYF
TGTGCCTGGACGGCGACAAGCCGAAGCGGGGGGGGTTCCTCCTACGAGCAGTACTTC
>TRBJ2-1|.|TRBV5-4|.
CASRQDSYNEQFF
TGTGCCAGCAGGCAGGACAGTTACAATGAGCAGTTCTTC
>TRBJ1-2|.|TRBV27|.
CASSFGQRDDYTF
TGTGCCAGCAGTTTCGGACAGAGAGATGACTACACCTTC
>TRBJ1-1|.|TRBV5-5|.
CASSLAKGWGTEAFF
TGTGCCAGCAGCCTCGCAAAAGGATGGGGCACTGAAGCTTTCTTT
>TRBJ2-1|.|TRBV9|.
CASSPFEVEGLDEQFF
TGTGCCAGCAGCCCCTTTGAGGTCGAGGGGCTGGATGAGCAGTTCTTC
>TRBJ2-1|.|TRBV19|.
CASNLGGASYNEQFF
TGTGCCAGTAATCTCGGCGGGGCCTCCTACAATGAGCAGTTCTTC
>TRBJ1-2|once|TRBV27|.
CASSLFYTGNYGYTF
TGTGCCAGCAGTTTATTTTATACGGGGAACTATGGCTACACCTTC
>TRBJ2-1|.|TRBV6-5|.
CASWGTDSYNEQFF
TGTGCCAGCTGGGGTACAGACTCCTACAATGAGCAGTTCTTC
>TRBJ2-3|.|TRBV5-5|.
CASIKGWIYPDTQYF
TGTGCCAGCATCAAAGGATGGATATACCCAGATACGCAGTATTTT
>TRBJ2-3|.|TRBV6-1|.
CASSEAGGSFADTQYF
TGTGCCAGCAGTGAAGCGGGCGGATCCTTCGCAGATACGCAGTATTTT
>TRBJ1-5|.|TRBV7-8|.
CASSLGQWGELGQPQHF
TGTGCCAGCAGCTTAGGACAGTGGGGGGAGTTGGGTCAGCCCCAGCATTTT
>TRBJ2-5|.|TRBV7-9|.
CASSLVIGGGETQYF
TGTGCCAGCAGCTTAGTAATCGGGGGCGGGGAGACCCAGTACTTC
>TRBJ1-6|.|TRBV11-2|.
CASSFSSDLPLHF
TGTGCCAGCAGCTTCTCCTCTGACTTACCCCTCCACTTT
>TRBJ2-3|.|TRBV9|.
CASSVEKSDTQYF
TGTGCCAGCAGCGTAGAGAAATCAGATACGCAGTATTTT
>TRBJ2-7|.|TRBV27|.
CASSFQQQADEQYF
TGTGCCAGCAGTTTTCAACAGCAGGCCGACGAGCAGTACTTC
>TRBJ2-2|.|TRBV27|.
CASSPGPGGELFF
TGTGCCAGCAGTCCAGGGCCCGGCGGGGAGCTGTTTTTT
>TRBJ2-3|.|TRBV6-5|.
CASSYSWGGTDTQYF
TGTGCCAGCAGTTACTCGTGGGGGGGCACAGATACGCAGTATTTT
>TRBJ2-7|.|TRBV27|TRBD1
CASSFVQGSQDEQYF
TGTGCCAGCAGTTTTGTACAGGGGTCACAGGACGAGCAGTACTTC
>TRBJ2-7|.|TRBV29-1|.
CSVLTGNSYEQYF
TGCAGCGTTCTCACCGGGAATTCCTACGAGCAGTACTTC
>TRBJ2-7|.|TRBV7-9|.
CASSPPDKNPHEQYF
TGTGCCAGCAGCCCTCCGGACAAGAACCCCCACGAGCAGTACTTC
>TRBJ2-7|.|TRBV10-1|TRBD1
CASSESGQGIYEQYF
TGCGCCAGCAGTGAGTCGGGACAGGGTATATACGAGCAGTACTTC
>TRBJ2-7|.|TRBV30|TRBD1
CAWSVGAGGHEQYF
TGTGCCTGGAGTGTGGGGGCAGGGGGACACGAGCAGTACTTC
>TRBJ2-7|.|TRBV18|.
CASSPRAYEQYF
TGTGCCAGCTCACCGCGGGCGTACGAGCAGTACTTC
>TRBJ2-7|.|TRBV4-1|.
CASSSWGGGDEQYF
TGCGCCAGCAGCTCCTGGGGAGGGGGGGACGAGCAGTACTTC
>TRBJ2-1|.|TRBV27|.
CASSFDAAGYNEQFF
TGTGCCAGCAGCTTTGACGCTGCGGGTTACAATGAGCAGTTCTTC
>TRBJ2-3|.|TRBV11-2|TRBD2
CASSALAARDTQYF
TGTGCCAGCAGCGCACTAGCGGCCAGGGATACGCAGTATTTT
>TRBJ2-7|.|TRBV25-1|.
CASSEEGSGYEQYF
TGTGCCAGCAGTGAAGAGGGTTCGGGATACGAGCAGTACTTC
>TRBJ2-2|.|TRBV27|.
CASSPAPANTGELFF
TGTGCCAGCAGTCCCGCCCCAGCAAACACCGGGGAGCTGTTTTTT
>TRBJ2-2|.|TRBV28|TRBD1
CASSTPPDRSTNTGELFF
TGTGCCAGCAGTACCCCACCGGACAGGTCAACGAACACCGGGGAGCTGTTTTTT
>TRBJ2-7|once|TRBV4-3|.
CASSQDWGLSSYEQYF
TGCGCCAGCAGCCAAGATTGGGGGCTGAGCTCCTACGAGCAGTACTTC
>TRBJ2-7|once|TRBV19|TRBD1
CASSHTGGEQYF
TGTGCCAGTAGCCATACAGGGGGCGAGCAGTACTTC
>TRBJ2-7|.|TRBV28|TRBD1
CASSTGTGMIYEQYF
TGTGCCAGCAGCACCGGGACAGGGATGATCTACGAGCAGTACTTC
>TRBJ2-2|few|TRBV27|.
CASSPGSRGTGELFF
TGTGCCAGCAGTCCCGGCTCGCGGGGCACCGGGGAGCTGTTTTTT
>TRBJ1-1|.|TRBV9|.
CASSVLRALNTEAFF
TGTGCCAGCAGCGTATTACGGGCCTTGAACACTGAAGCTTTCTTT
>TRBJ2-2|.|TRBV5-4|.
CASSSDTGELFF
TGTGCCAGCAGCTCGGACACCGGGGAGCTGTTTTTT
>TRBJ1-2|.|TRBV21-1|.
CASSKVLGTGGLWGPYGYTF
TGTGCCAGCAGCAAAGTATTGGGGACAGGGGGCTTGTGGGGCCCTTATGGCTACACCTTC
>TRBJ2-7|.|TRBV28|.
CASSFRGFSYEQYF
TGTGCCAGCAGTTTTAGGGGGTTCTCCTACGAGCAGTACTTC
>TRBJ2-3|.|TRBV6-5|.
CASSYRHTSTDTQYF
TGTGCCAGCAGTTACCGCCATACTAGCACAGATACGCAGTATTTT
>TRBJ2-7|.|TRBV5-1|.
CASTRDPSYEQYF
TGCGCCAGCACGAGGGACCCCTCCTACGAGCAGTACTTC
>TRBJ2-7|.|TRBV5-1|.
CASSLTGSEQYF
TGCGCCAGCAGCTTAACAGGGAGCGAGCAGTACTTC
>TRBJ1-4|.|TRBV29-1|.
CSVEGGRDRELVF
TGCAGCGTTGAGGGGGGTCGAGATCGGGAACTGGTTTTT
>TRBJ1-2|once|TRBV27|.
CASSLRSNYGYTF
TGTGCCAGCAGCCTCAGGAGTAACTATGGCTACACCTTC
>TRBJ2-2|.|TRBV7-9|.
CASTPQDTGELFF
TGTGCCAGCACCCCCCAGGACACCGGGGAGCTGTTTTTT
>TRBJ1-4|.|TRBV4-1|.
CASSQVAHAENEKLFF
TGCGCCAGCAGCCAAGTGGCTCACGCCGAGAATGAAAAACTGTTTTTT
>TRBJ2-5|.|TRBV21-1|.
CASSKEGGKRETQYF
TGTGCCAGCAGCAAAGAGGGCGGGAAGAGAGAGACCCAGTACTTC
>TRBJ2-5|.|TRBV4-2|TRBD2
CASSQPGGQETQYF
TGTGCCAGCAGCCAGCCGGGGGGGCAAGAGACCCAGTACTTC
>TRBJ2-7|.|TRBV5-1|.
CASSPTWREDYEQYF
TGCGCCAGCAGCCCCACATGGAGGGAGGACTACGAGCAGTACTTC
>TRBJ2-1|.|TRBV28|.
CASSLTSSYNEQFF
TGTGCCAGCAGTTTGACTAGCTCCTACAATGAGCAGTTCTTC